Listed here are 21 T cell receptor beta chains from one sample, sequenced in a study of T cells after yellow fever vaccination. One entry per CDR3 protein results from TCRdb running MiXCR on the 5' RACE reads. The data hold fewer than 350,000 distinct CDR3 sequences, with around 4.5% observed a single time. Sequencing was performed on PBMCs, taken 15 days after the yellow fever booster vaccination. These receptors were obtained from a young man who received the YFV17D yellow fever vaccine.

This clonotype was seen ten or more times. V gene TRBV6-5 combines with J gene TRBJ1-2; the D gene is possibly TRBD1 (5 bases). Trimming left V 8 bases short and J 6 bases short, with 22 bases between. CDR1 is MNHEY, CDR2 SVGAGI, per germline. The CDR3 has 15 residues. The CDR3 spells CASAPYERGLDGYTF. For the CDR3, the DNA is TGTGCCAGCGCCCCCTACGAGAGGGGCTTGGATGGCTACACCTTC.

The chain uses TRBV10-2 and TRBJ1-1; D possibly corresponds to TRBD1 (5 bases). Germline V CDR1 and CDR2: WSHSY, SAAADI. V was trimmed by 4 bases and J by 5 bases, leaving 17 bases between them. The CDR3 contains 15 residues. CDR3 sequence reads: CASSAWGRRLTEAFF. CDR3 coding DNA: TGCGCCAGCAGTGCATGGGGCCGCCGGTTGACTGAAGCTTTCTTT.

This clonotype was detected ten times or more. The rearrangement joins TRBV5-1 to TRBJ2-1, with D tentatively TRBD1 or TRBD2 (6 bases each). The CDR3 length is 13 residues. Germline V gene data show CDR1 as SGHRS and CDR2 as YFSETQ. V lost 4 bases and J 8 bases, leaving 13 bases between the germline ends. CDR3 in amino acids: CASSRGLDDEQFF. The CDR3 DNA sequence: TGCGCCAGCAGCCGGGGGCTAGACGATGAGCAGTTCTTC. Filled out from reference TRBV5-1 and TRBJ2-1, the complete variable domain reads KAGVTQTPRYLIKTRGQQVTLSCSPISGHRSVSWYQQTPGQGLQFLFEYFSETQRNKGNFPGRFSGRQFSNSRSEMNVSTLELGDSALYLCASSRGLDDEQFFGPGTRLTVL.

This clonotype came up a few times. V gene TRBV2 combines with J gene TRBJ2-3; D is uncertain. Trimming stripped 1 base from V and 1 base from J, with 6 bases between. CDR3 size: 14 residues. Per the germline V gene, CDR1 is SNHLY and CDR2 is FYNNEI. The CDR3 is CASSEDWGTDTQYF. DNA of the CDR3: TGTGCCAGCAGTGAAGACTGGGGCACAGATACGCAGTATTTT.

A few counts support this clonotype. The chain is built from TRBV20-1 and TRBJ2-1; TRBD1 or TRBD2 may be the D gene (5 bases each). Germline CDR1 DFQATT, CDR2 SNEGSKA (reference sequence). V dropped 0 bases and J dropped 4 bases, with 13 bases sitting between them. CDR3 size: 15 residues. The CDR3 DNA sequence: TGCAGTGCTAGAGATCCCCGGGGCCCATACAATGAGCAGTTCTTC. Translation: CSARDPRGPYNEQFF.

In its sample, this clonotype was seen many times. Written as DNA, the CDR3 is TGCGCCAGCAGCGGACAGGGAAGCGGCACTGAAGCTTTCTTT. It is translated as CASSGQGSGTEAFF. The chain uses TRBV5-1 and TRBJ1-1; 8 bases match TRBD1. This CDR3 is 14 amino acids long. The germline gives CDR1 SGHRS, CDR2 YFSETQ. After removal of 4 bases from V and 4 bases from J, the junction contained 6 bases not matched to a gene.

This clonotype came up a few times. The chain combines TRBV7-2 with TRBJ1-4; 7 bases are shared with TRBD1. CDR1 is SGHTA and CDR2 is FQGNSA in the germline V gene. There are 14 residues in the CDR3. Germline trimming cut 5 bases from V and 7 bases from J; bases unmatched to any gene: 7. CDR3 amino acids: CASSEQGFGEKLFF. The DNA of the CDR3 is TGTGCCAGCAGCGAACAGGGGTTCGGTGAAAAACTGTTTTTT.

This clonotype was recorded a few times. The chain links TRBV20-1 to TRBJ2-1; either TRBD1 or TRBD2 may fit D (5 bases each). V gave up 7 bases and J gave up 0 bases, with 16 bases separating them. CDR1 and CDR2 from the germline V gene are DFQATT and SNEGSKA (reference sequence). The CDR3 extends over 15 amino acids. CDR3 nucleotides: TGCAGTGGACACAACTGGGACGACTCCTACAATGAGCAGTTCTTC. Its protein product is CSGHNWDDSYNEQFF.

Many counts were recorded for this clonotype. The CDR3 DNA follows: TGTGCCAGCGCAATAAACCCGGACGTGGACACTGAAGCTTTCTTT. It yields the protein CASAINPDVDTEAFF. The chain is built from TRBV27 and TRBJ1-1; no definite D call. Germline assignment: CDR1 MNHEY and CDR2 SMNVEV (reference sequence). This CDR3 has 15 amino acids. V shed 8 bases and J shed 3 bases, with 19 bases lying between them.

This clonotype has at least ten counts. The V call is TRBV7-9, the J call TRBJ1-1; no clear D. V was clipped by 6 bases and J by 0 bases, with 8 bases between them. The V gene's germline CDR1 is SEHNR and CDR2 FQNEAQ (reference sequence). The CDR3 contains 13 residues. CDR3 in DNA: TGTGCCAGCAGGCAGAACGTGAACACTGAAGCTTTCTTT. Its translation is CASRQNVNTEAFF.

This clonotype was counted between two and nine times. The rearrangement uses TRBV24-1 and TRBJ2-2; D gene unclear. Deletions cut 9 bases from V and 1 base from J, with 8 bases between. The CDR3 covers 13 residues. The germline CDR1 and CDR2 sequences are KGHDR and SFDVKD. CDR3 sequence (DNA): TGTGCCACCGGGGATCTGAACACCGGGGAGCTGTTTTTT. It specifies CATGDLNTGELFF.

The rearrangement joins TRBV11-2 to TRBJ2-5, with D possibly TRBD2 on 5 matching bases. V gave up 1 base and J gave up 4 bases, with 19 bases separating them. Germline V CDR1 and CDR2: SGHAT, FQNNGV. The CDR3 loop spans 17 amino acids. The DNA for the CDR3 is TGTGCCAGCAGCTTAGGTCATGACGGGCCCCGGGGAGAGACCCAGTACTTC. Protein: CASSLGHDGPRGETQYF.

This clonotype was observed many times. This rearrangement joins TRBV20-1 to TRBJ2-5; 8 nucleotides agree with TRBD2. Germline CDR1 is DFQATT and CDR2 is SNEGSKA (reference sequence). This CDR3 comprises 15 residues. The V segment lost 0 bases and the J segment 5 bases; nucleotides outside the gene matches: 8. The CDR3 DNA follows: TGCAGTGCTAGAGATCCAGCGGGGGCTTGGGAGACCCAGTACTTC. Amino acids: CSARDPAGAWETQYF.

This clonotype was seen ten or more times. The J gene is TRBJ1-3, the V gene TRBV4-2; D gene ambiguous. Trimming pared 1 base from V and 0 bases from J, leaving 13 bases between. The germline CDR1 and CDR2 sequences are LGHNA and YNFKEQ. This CDR3 has 17 amino acids. The CDR3 DNA reads TGTGCCAGCAGCCAAGGTTTCGCCGCGTCCTCTGGAAACACCATATATTTT. This encodes CASSQGFAASSGNTIYF.

This clonotype was counted a few times. CDR3: CASSLGTGTGYEQYV. CDR3 bases: TGCGCCAGCAGCTTGGGAACCGGAACGGGCTACGAGCAGTACGTC. This sequence joins TRBV5-1 and TRBJ2-7; D is uncertain. In germline, CDR1 is SGHRS, CDR2 YFSETQ. The V end was cut by 0 bases, the J end by 3 bases, with 13 bases between. The CDR3 totals 15 residues.

The V call is TRBV12-3 or TRBV12-4, the J call TRBJ1-5; no reliable D call. The V end was cut by 3 bases, the J end by 0 bases, with 12 bases between. This CDR3 region has 16 residues. As DNA, the CDR3 is TGTGCCAGCAGTTTGTCTTTTGGGTATAGCAATCAGCCCCAGCATTTT. It is translated as CASSLSFGYSNQPQHF.

This chain links TRBV5-1 with TRBJ1-2, with D tentatively TRBD1 (5 bases). The V and J ends lost 4 bases and 8 bases respectively, with 15 bases between them. The CDR3 spans 13 residues. Germline values: CDR1 SGHRS, CDR2 YFSETQ. The CDR3 coding sequence is TGCGCCAGCAGCAACCCCCAGGGAGGAGGCTACACCTTC. This sequence encodes CASSNPQGGGYTF.

In this sample, this clonotype turned up many times. The DNA of the CDR3 is TGTGCCAGCAGTTTGGATCATTCACCCCTCCACTTT. Amino acid sequence: CASSLDHSPLHF. The genes are TRBV12-3 or TRBV12-4 and TRBJ1-6; no reliable D call. This CDR3 is built from 12 residues. The V end was cut by 3 bases, the J end by 8 bases, with 5 bases between.

This clonotype was seen many times. The chain is built from TRBV10-3 and TRBJ2-3; no clear D gene. The V gene's germline CDR1 is ENHRY and CDR2 SYGVKD. CDR3 length: 17 residues. V was trimmed by 2 bases and J by 1 base, leaving 16 bases between them. CDR3 DNA sequence: TGTGCCATCAGTGAGGTTGCCCCCTTTCCCCGCACAGATACGCAGTATTTT. Its translation is CAISEVAPFPRTDTQYF.

At least ten counts were recorded for this clonotype. The V and J genes are TRBV6-5 and TRBJ2-7; TRBD1 matches at 9 bases. J was trimmed by 5 bases and V by 5 bases; bases with no gene match: 7. The CDR3 consists of 14 residues. The germline V gene has CDR1 MNHEY and CDR2 SVGAGI. This CDR3 reads CASSVGTGSNEQYF. CDR3 nucleotides: TGTGCCAGCAGTGTCGGGACAGGGAGCAACGAGCAGTACTTC.

This clonotype was detected only a few times. This sequence joins TRBV9 and TRBJ2-1; weak D call: TRBD2 (5 bases). CDR1 SGDLS and CDR2 YYNGEE come from the germline V gene. Trimming removed 0 bases from V and 2 bases from J, with 6 bases in between. The CDR3 extends over 14 amino acids. CDR3 nucleotides: TGTGCCAGCAGCGTAGGAGGGCCCTACAATGAGCAGTTCTTC. Its protein is CASSVGGPYNEQFF.